This TCR beta chain was captured in a study of OX40 agonist ivuxolimab in advanced cancers. Regarding the study as a whole: Some nonresponders also had low normalized T-cell clonal expansion.

In regard to this clone: Antigen: not known.

The repertoire was sequenced with immunoSEQ multiplex PCR; TCRdb's copy has only in-frame clones and lacks some. The sample gives some 97,000 clones, approximately 90% of which show up once; 0.5% to 0.65% is in the top ten. The germline gives CDR1 SGHTA, CDR2 FQGNSA. This CDR3 contains 14 residues. Trimming removed 4 bases at V and 5 bases at J, with 15 bases between. The material sequenced was CD4+ or CD8+ T cells sorted from blood, taken in a trial of the OX40 agonist ivuxolimab. The chain uses TRBV7-2 and TRBJ2-7; D remains ambiguous. The receptor was derived from an adult with an advanced solid tumor such as melanoma, head and neck, liver or kidney cancer. CDR3 sequence: CASSSRNLLDEQYF. CDR3 coding DNA: TGTGCCAGCAGCTCTAGGAACCTACTGGACGAGCAGTACTTC.